One sample yielded the 28 T cell receptor beta chains listed below, sequenced in a study of CD8+CD57+ T cells in acquired aplastic anemia (dated by TCRdb to the late 2010s). The sequencer listed for this sample is Illumina HiSeq 2000. Genomic DNA served as template for TCR beta VDJ combination and CDR3 sequence profiling. Using fastp trimming at Q25 and MiXCR clonotype assembly, TCRdb reanalyzed the public sequencing data and kept in-frame beta chains. Each record represents a unique CDR3 protein, reported with the most common genes and DNA among its rows. Across this sample there are under 200,000 distinct CDR3 sequences, with less than 60% seen only once. In total, the top ten clones hold about 1.8% of the sample. Flow cytometry had shown CD8+CD57+ cell expansion in the patients selected for sequencing. The material sequenced was sorted CD4+, CD8+, or CD8+CD57+ T cells (not recorded which) from PBMCs. The receptors were sampled from a human donor with aplastic anemia.

The sample holds many counts of this clonotype. The chain carries TRBV20-1 and TRBJ1-2; 9 bases match TRBD1. The V and J ends lost 5 bases and 4 bases, in that order; junction bases with no gene match: 8. CDR1 DFQATT and CDR2 SNEGSKA come from the germline V gene (reference sequence). There are 14 residues in the CDR3. The chain's CDR3 is CSARRGQGFYGYTF. CDR3 sequence (DNA): TGCAGTGCTCGAAGGGGACAGGGCTTCTATGGCTACACCTTC.

This clonotype was detected many times. The chain recombines TRBV12-3 or TRBV12-4 with TRBJ1-2; D call uncertain. CDR3 length: 16 residues. Trimming cost V 3 bases and J 0 bases, with 14 bases left between them. The DNA of the CDR3 is TGTGCCAGCAGTTTTTCTTTCTTGGATCCTAACTATGGCTACACCTTC. Its protein product is CASSFSFLDPNYGYTF.

There are a few counts of this clonotype. The chain has TRBV10-1 and TRBJ1-6; D gene unclear. Germline V gives CDR1 WNHNN, CDR2 SYGVQD (reference sequence). This CDR3 region has 12 residues. The V and J ends lost 1 base and 9 bases respectively, with 4 bases between them. Written as DNA, the CDR3 is TGCGCCAGCAGTGAGTTTGGTTCACCCCTCCACTTT. Translating it yields CASSEFGSPLHF.

This clonotype was recorded at least ten times. The chain recombines TRBV19 with TRBJ2-2, with D unresolved. Germline assignment: CDR1 LNHDA and CDR2 SQIVND (reference sequence). This CDR3 contains 15 residues. V lost 5 bases and J lost 0, with 10 bases in between. The chain's CDR3 is CASSLADTNTGELFF. In DNA form, the CDR3 reads TGTGCCAGTAGTTTAGCCGACACGAACACCGGGGAGCTGTTTTTT.

This clonotype showed up just a few times. This chain links TRBV27 with TRBJ2-2; 11 bases line up with TRBD2. This CDR3 is built from 16 residues. Unmatched junction bases numbered 7, after V lost 3 bases and J lost 7 bases. Germline lookup yields CDR1 MNHEY and CDR2 SMNVEV (reference sequence). CDR3 nucleotides: TGTGCCAGCAGTTTGACCTGGCTAGCGGGGGGCGGGGAGCTGTTTTTT. It translates to CASSLTWLAGGGELFF.

This clonotype has just a few counts. The rearrangement joins TRBV2 to TRBJ2-5; D might be TRBD1 (6 bases). This CDR3 region has 12 residues. Germline-derived CDR1 and CDR2 are SNHLY and FYNNEI. Between the trimmed V and J ends, which lost 10 bases and 2 bases, there was a span of 11 bases. This CDR3 reads CATGQPQETQYF. The CDR3 DNA is TGTGCCACCGGACAGCCGCAAGAGACCCAGTACTTC.

This rearrangement joins TRBV11-2 to TRBJ2-5; 8 nucleotides line up with TRBD1. J was trimmed by 4 bases and V by 5 bases; bases with no gene match: 9. The germline V gene encodes CDR1 SGHAT and CDR2 FQNNGV. CDR3 size: 15 residues. The CDR3 sequence: CASSPRQGTGETQYF. CDR3 DNA: TGTGCCAGCAGCCCCCGACAGGGGACCGGAGAGACCCAGTACTTC.

Comments on this clonotype: Relative to the germline gene, one junction end is altered; a read error may explain this. The J gene is TRBJ2-5, the V gene TRBV10-3, with no clear D. From germline, CDR1 is ENHRY and CDR2 SYGVKD. The CDR3 is 14 residues long. The CDR3 DNA sequence: TGTGCCAGCAGTGACTCGGTGGCGCGGGAGACCCAGTACTTC. Translated, it gives CASSDSVARETQYF.

The chain uses TRBV2 and TRBJ1-1; D is uncertain. CDR1 and CDR2 from the germline V gene are SNHLY and FYNNEI. Trimming removed 2 bases at V and 8 bases at J, with 15 bases between. The CDR3 runs 14 residues. This CDR3 reads CASSELGRVSEAFF. CDR3 sequence (DNA): TGTGCCAGCAGTGAATTGGGTCGGGTATCCGAAGCTTTCTTT.

This chain links TRBV15 with TRBJ2-2; D is undetermined. V shed 3 bases and J shed 5 bases, with 1 base lying between them. CDR3 length: 11 amino acids. The V gene's germline CDR1 is LNHNV and CDR2 YYDKDF (reference sequence). CDR3: CATSSTGELFF. For the CDR3, the DNA is TGTGCCACCAGCAGTACCGGGGAGCTGTTTTTT.

The rearrangement links TRBV19 to TRBJ2-7; 8 bases map to TRBD2. Looked up from germline, CDR1 is LNHDA and CDR2 is SQIVND (reference sequence). The CDR3 covers 15 residues. The trim removed 2 bases at V and 3 bases at J, leaving 6 bases unmatched. The CDR3 is CASSIRMAGGYEQYF. The CDR3, as DNA: TGTGCCAGTAGTATAAGGATGGCGGGGGGCTACGAGCAGTACTTC.

The CDR3 protein is CSADGRDIQETQYF. As DNA, the CDR3 is TGCAGTGCTGACGGAAGGGACATCCAAGAGACCCAGTACTTC. This chain connects TRBV20-1 to TRBJ2-5, with a possible D match to TRBD1 (6 bases). This CDR3 is built from 14 residues. Germline CDR1 reads DFQATT; CDR2 reads SNEGSKA (reference sequence). The V end was cut by 5 bases, the J end by 1 base, with 14 bases between.

This clonotype was counted between two and nine times. The chain uses TRBV19 and TRBJ2-7; maybe TRBD1 (5 bases). From germline, CDR1 is LNHDA and CDR2 SQIVND (reference sequence). The CDR3 is made up of 15 amino acids. V gave up 4 bases and J gave up 0 bases, with 13 bases separating them. In DNA, the CDR3 is TGTGCCAGTAGTACCACCTGGACATCCTCCTACGAGCAGTACTTC. Encoded protein: CASSTTWTSSYEQYF.

This clonotype has just a few counts. A single base separates this from a much larger clone, so it may be a read error. The V and J genes are TRBV19 and TRBJ2-1; 7 bases align to TRBD2. Germline V gene lookup returns CDR1 LNHDA and CDR2 SQIVND (reference sequence). The V gene end was trimmed by 1 base and the J gene end by 8 bases; junction bases not matched to a gene: 8. The CDR3 has 15 residues. CDR3 sequence reads: CASSIGAGVGDEQFF. CDR3 DNA: TGTGCCAGTAGTATAGGGGCGGGAGTAGGCGATGAGCAGTTCTTC.

This clonotype was found many times. The chain is built from TRBV6-5 and TRBJ1-6, with D unclear. The ends were cut back, 2 bases at V and 8 bases at J, with 16 bases in the middle. CDR3 length equals 16 residues. Germline CDR1 and CDR2: MNHEY and SVGAGI. The CDR3 DNA reads as TGTGCCAGCAGTTACAGTCTGGCGGCAGGAGATTCACCCCTCCACTTT. Residues: CASSYSLAAGDSPLHF.

This clonotype appeared once. This clone may be a read error of a much larger clone one base away. This rearrangement joins TRBV6-1 to TRBJ2-3; 8 nucleotides agree with TRBD2. With 9 bases clipped from V and 5 bases from J, the junction kept 13 bases outside the gene matches. Germline values: CDR1 MNHNS, CDR2 SASEGT. This CDR3 region has 15 residues. The CDR3 is CASMPGGGRRDTQYF. CDR3 DNA sequence: TGTGCCAGTATGCCCGGGGGCGGGAGGAGAGATACGCAGTATTTT.

The chain combines TRBV5-4 with TRBJ2-1, with D unresolved. This CDR3 comprises 15 residues. Germline loops: CDR1 SGHNT, CDR2 YYREEE (reference sequence). V was cut by 4 bases and J by 0 bases, with 11 bases left in between. The CDR3 reads CASSDTLGSYNEQFF. The CDR3 DNA is TGTGCCAGCAGCGACACTTTAGGCTCCTACAATGAGCAGTTCTTC.

This clonotype was observed many times. The V gene is TRBV5-6, the J gene TRBJ2-5, with D uncertain. The CDR3 totals 13 residues. Trimming took 1 base from V and 4 from J, leaving 8 bases between them. Germline CDR1 reads SGHDT; CDR2 reads YYEEEE. As DNA, the CDR3 is TGTGCCAGCAGCTTGCGCACATCAGAGACCCAGTACTTC. It yields the protein CASSLRTSETQYF.

The rearrangement links TRBV5-5 to TRBJ2-7, with D possibly TRBD2 on 5 matching bases. The V gene's germline CDR1 is SGHKS and CDR2 YYEKEE (reference sequence). The CDR3 is 15 residues long. V was shortened by 0 bases and J by 0 bases, with 10 bases between the two germline ends. CDR3 DNA: TGTGCCAGCAGCTTGGGGCGGGCGGGCTCCTACGAGCAGTACTTC. Its protein is CASSLGRAGSYEQYF.

In DNA form, the CDR3 reads TGTGCCAGCAGCTTAATGGCGGGGGGGCCGGGCAATGAGCAGTTCTTC. It specifies CASSLMAGGPGNEQFF. The chain joins TRBV7-3 to TRBJ2-1; TRBD2 agrees at 9 bases. CDR1 is SGHTA and CDR2 is FQGTGA in the germline V gene. This CDR3 is built from 16 residues. V lost 1 base to trimming and J lost 6 bases; unmatched junction nucleotides: 7.

The V call is TRBV7-4, the J call TRBJ2-5, with TRBD1 identical over 7 bases. Germline lookup yields CDR1 SGHVT and CDR2 SQSDAQ. The CDR3 length is 13 residues. V was clipped by 5 bases and J by 4 bases; unmatched bases: 4. The CDR3 region is CASSAQGRETQYF. DNA of the CDR3: TGTGCCAGCAGCGCACAGGGGAGAGAGACCCAGTACTTC.

V is TRBV10-3 and J is TRBJ1-2, with D tentatively TRBD1 (5 bases). The germline V and J ends were trimmed by 4 bases and 6 bases, with 15 bases remaining between them. Germline CDR1 is ENHRY and CDR2 is SYGVKD. The CDR3 contains 14 residues. CDR3 coding DNA: TGTGCCATCAGTGTGGGGGTAACGAGGGATGGCTACACCTTC. Its protein product is CAISVGVTRDGYTF.

This clonotype was recorded many times. CDR3 nucleotide sequence: TGTGCCAGCAGCTTAGAACCAGCGGGAGTGCAGTACTTC. It encodes CASSLEPAGVQYF. The rearrangement uses TRBV7-7 and TRBJ2-7; 8 bases align to TRBD2. Per the germline V gene, CDR1 is SSHAT and CDR2 is FNYEAQ (reference sequence). The CDR3 sequence is 13 residues long. V shed 1 base and J 9 bases; nucleotides not matched to a gene: 5.

The chain couples TRBV19 to TRBJ1-5; D is undetermined. Germline CDR1 is LNHDA and CDR2 is SQIVND (reference sequence). The CDR3 runs 15 residues. The ends were cut back, 7 bases at V and 0 bases at J, with 13 bases in the middle. The CDR3 region is CASKDGHLSNQPQHF. The DNA for the CDR3 is TGTGCCAGTAAGGACGGGCACCTTAGCAATCAGCCCCAGCATTTT.

The gene calls are TRBV6-5 and TRBJ2-3; TRBD2 aligns across 10 bases. This CDR3 is 15 amino acids long. V trimming: 2 bases; J trimming: 5 bases; junction bases outside the gene matches: 4. CDR1 is MNHEY, CDR2 SVGAGI, per germline. The CDR3: CASSYVLAGIDTQYF. For the CDR3, the DNA is TGTGCCAGCAGTTACGTACTAGCGGGAATAGATACGCAGTATTTT.

This clonotype was observed at least ten times. V gene TRBV24-1 combines with J gene TRBJ2-1; the match to TRBD1 covers 8 bases. V trimming: 2 bases; J trimming: 8 bases; junction bases outside the gene matches: 7. The germline V gene encodes CDR1 KGHDR and CDR2 SFDVKD. There are 15 residues in the CDR3. CDR3 protein: CATSDSKDRAHEQFF. The CDR3 DNA follows: TGTGCCACCAGTGATTCTAAGGACAGGGCCCATGAGCAGTTCTTC.

The CDR3 DNA sequence: TGTGCCAGTAACGACCCGGGGACCTTAAGCAATCAGCCCCAGCATTTT. It yields the protein CASNDPGTLSNQPQHF. The genes are TRBV19 and TRBJ1-5; a weak D match, TRBD1 (5 bases). This CDR3 is built from 16 residues. V lost 7 bases and J 1 base, leaving 17 bases between the germline ends. Germline values: CDR1 LNHDA, CDR2 SQIVND (reference sequence).

The CDR3 bases are TGCAGTGCTAGTGGTGGGAGAGGAAGAAATGAGCAGTTCTTC. It specifies CSASGGRGRNEQFF. This sequence joins TRBV20-1 and TRBJ2-1; TRBD2 is a possible D gene (5 bases). The germline V gene has CDR1 DFQATT and CDR2 SNEGSKA (reference sequence). CDR3 length equals 14 residues. V dropped 3 bases and J dropped 7 bases, with 16 bases sitting between them.